What follows are 30 T cell receptor beta chains derived from one specimen sequenced in a study of control samples from healthy donors and cancer patients. The data were produced by immunoSEQ multiplex PCR, yet TCRdb's version contains in-frame clones alone and is incomplete. The profile shows about 130,000 clones, approximately 95% of them singletons. The specimen was blood. Source of these receptors: a man younger than 45 in good health.

The chain carries TRBV5-1 and TRBJ2-7; tentative D call: TRBD1 (6 bases). Germline CDR1 and CDR2: SGHRS and YFSETQ. The CDR3 length is 12 residues. V was trimmed by 2 bases and J by 6 bases, leaving 9 bases between them. The CDR3 is CASSLDRIEQYF. CDR3 bases: TGCGCCAGCAGCTTAGACAGGATCGAGCAGTACTTC.

The chain joins TRBV5-1 to TRBJ2-7; 11 nucleotides line up with TRBD1. The CDR3 covers 17 residues. Trimming cost V 0 bases and J 4 bases; bases outside gene matches: 9. Germline V gives CDR1 SGHRS, CDR2 YFSETQ. The CDR3 DNA reads TGCGCCAGCAGCTTGGGGACAGGGGGCGGGGGCAGGTACGAGCAGTACTTC. Encoded protein: CASSLGTGGGGRYEQYF.

The V and J genes are TRBV9 and TRBJ2-1; 11 nucleotides agree with TRBD2. The germline CDR1 and CDR2 sequences are SGDLS and YYNGEE. The J segment lost 7 bases and the V segment lost 1 base, leaving 10 bases of the junction unmatched. The CDR3 spans 17 residues. The DNA for the CDR3 is TGTGCCAGCAGCGTAACTAGCGGGGGCACTACGGGGAATGAGCAGTTCTTC. It yields the protein CASSVTSGGTTGNEQFF.

The chain couples TRBV9 to TRBJ2-3; 8 bases match TRBD1. The germline V gene encodes CDR1 SGDLS and CDR2 YYNGEE. The V gene end was trimmed by 3 bases and the J gene end by 0 bases; junction bases not matched to a gene: 6. The CDR3 length is 16 residues. The DNA of the CDR3 is TGTGCCAGCAGCGCCCGGACAGGGACTAGCACAGATACGCAGTATTTT. This gives the protein CASSARTGTSTDTQYF.

The rearrangement links TRBV28 to TRBJ1-5; weak D call: TRBD1 (5 bases). The germline CDR1 and CDR2 sequences are MDHEN and SYDVKM. This CDR3 spans 14 amino acids. V shed 4 bases and J shed 2 bases, with 9 bases lying between them. The CDR3 here is CASSWGSGNQPQHF. Written as DNA, the CDR3 is TGTGCCAGCAGTTGGGGGTCGGGCAATCAGCCCCAGCATTTT.

A single count supports this clone. The V call is TRBV4-1, the J call TRBJ1-6; D uncertain. The germline CDR1 and CDR2 sequences are MGHRA and YSYEKL. The CDR3 is 13 residues long. Trimming removed 3 bases at V and 9 bases at J, with 9 bases between. The CDR3 reads CASSHEGVSPLHF. The CDR3, as DNA: TGCGCCAGCAGCCACGAGGGAGTTTCACCCCTCCACTTT.

The rearrangement links TRBV27 to TRBJ1-1, with D possibly matching TRBD1 (5 bases). The length of the CDR3 is 13 residues. Germline V gene sequence: CDR1 MNHEY, CDR2 SMNVEV (reference sequence). The ends were cut back, 5 bases at V and 0 bases at J, with 7 bases in the middle. This CDR3 reads CASSRGLNTEAFF. CDR3 nucleotide sequence: TGTGCCAGCAGTCGGGGACTGAACACTGAAGCTTTCTTT.

This chain connects TRBV5-5 to TRBJ2-1; either TRBD1 or TRBD2 may supply D (5 bases each). The germline CDR1 and CDR2 sequences are SGHKS and YYEKEE (reference sequence). V was shortened by 0 bases and J by 7 bases, with 5 bases between the two germline ends. The CDR3 is 12 amino acids. The CDR3, as DNA: TGTGCCAGCAGCTTGGGGGGGAATGAGCAGTTCTTC. It is translated as CASSLGGNEQFF.

The chain recombines TRBV11-2 with TRBJ2-7; D is uncertain. V lost 1 base and J 0 bases, leaving 7 bases between the germline ends. There are 14 residues in the CDR3. Per germline, CDR1 SGHAT and CDR2 FQNNGV. CDR3 protein: CASSLGGSSYEQYF. CDR3 DNA sequence: TGTGCCAGCAGCTTAGGCGGCTCCTCCTACGAGCAGTACTTC.

In nucleotides, the CDR3 is TGTGCCAGCAGTTTATCCCCTCACGGGGGCATGGATACGCAGTATTTT. Translated: CASSLSPHGGMDTQYF. The chain has TRBV28 and TRBJ2-3; either TRBD1 or TRBD2 may fit D (6 bases each). This CDR3 comprises 16 residues. CDR1 MDHEN and CDR2 SYDVKM come from the germline V gene. Deletions cut 1 base from V and 6 bases from J, with 17 bases between.

This chain links TRBV20-1 with TRBJ2-7; a possible D gene is TRBD1 (6 bases). CDR1 and CDR2 (germline): DFQATT, SNEGSKA (reference sequence). This CDR3 region has 12 residues. The V and J ends lost 3 bases and 5 bases respectively, with 11 bases between them. The CDR3 region has the DNA TGCAGTGCTAGTCCAGGGGTCCACGAGCAGTACTTC. This translates into CSASPGVHEQYF.

This chain uses TRBV5-5 with TRBJ2-5, with D possibly TRBD2 on 6 matching bases. Germline V CDR1 and CDR2: SGHKS, YYEKEE (reference sequence). Trimming removed 4 bases at V and 5 bases at J, with 18 bases between. This CDR3 spans 15 amino acids. CDR3 loop: CASSVAAGSIETQYF. CDR3 DNA: TGTGCCAGCAGCGTAGCGGCAGGGTCAATTGAGACCCAGTACTTC.

The V call is TRBV6-1, the J call TRBJ1-2; D unresolved. Between the trimmed V and J ends, which lost 1 base and 3 bases, there was a span of 9 bases. Looked up from germline, CDR1 is MNHNS and CDR2 is SASEGT. This CDR3 is 14 amino acids long. The CDR3 loop reads CASSEVGPYYGYTF. For the CDR3, the DNA is TGTGCCAGCAGTGAAGTCGGCCCTTACTATGGCTACACCTTC.

J is TRBJ2-2 and V is TRBV6-5; D is ambiguous. Between the trimmed V and J ends, which lost 7 bases and 1 base, there was a span of 7 bases. Germline CDR1 MNHEY, CDR2 SVGAGI. CDR3 length: 13 residues. The DNA for the CDR3 is TGTGCCAGCAAGGGCAGGAACACCGGGGAGCTGTTTTTT. It specifies CASKGRNTGELFF.

This chain connects TRBV27 to TRBJ1-5; D ambiguous. The germline V gene has CDR1 MNHEY and CDR2 SMNVEV (reference sequence). The CDR3 extends over 14 amino acids. Trimming took 5 bases from V and 3 from J, leaving 11 bases between them. The CDR3 DNA follows: TGTGCCAGCAGTCCGCGGGGTCCCAATCAGCCCCAGCATTTT. This gives the protein CASSPRGPNQPQHF.

This clone was detected once. CDR3 in amino acids: CASSSPGQLPIPYGYTF. The CDR3, as DNA: TGTGCCAGCAGTTCCCCGGGACAGCTACCAATCCCCTATGGCTACACCTTC. The rearrangement joins TRBV6-2 or TRBV6-3 to TRBJ1-2, with TRBD1 identical over 7 bases. The V segment lost 4 bases and the J segment 4 bases; nucleotides outside the gene matches: 15. This CDR3 region has 17 residues. In germline, CDR1 is MNHEY, CDR2 SVGEGT.

The CDR3 here is CASSPARGGSYEQYF. CDR3 DNA: TGTGCCAGCTCACCAGCGAGAGGGGGCTCCTACGAGCAGTACTTC. The gene calls are TRBV18 and TRBJ2-7, with D perhaps TRBD1 (6 bases). Trimming pared 2 bases from V and 0 bases from J, leaving 11 bases between. CDR1 and CDR2 (germline): KGHSH, LQKENI. The CDR3 contains 15 residues. Full variable domain (remainder filled in from reference TRBV18 and TRBJ2-7): NAGVMQNPRHLVRRRGQEARLRCSPMKGHSHVYWYRQLPEEGLKFMVYLQKENIIDESGMPKERFSAEFPKEGPSILRIQQVVRGDSAAYFCASSPARGGSYEQYFGPGTRLTVT.

The chain carries TRBV28 and TRBJ2-1, with D possibly matching TRBD2 (6 bases). V gave up 5 bases and J gave up 10 bases, with 12 bases separating them. This CDR3 spans 12 amino acids. Per the germline V gene, CDR1 is MDHEN and CDR2 is SYDVKM. The CDR3 DNA reads as TGTGCCAGCAGTCTGACTAGATGGGAGCAGTTCTTC. This sequence encodes CASSLTRWEQFF. Based on the CDR3 plus reference TRBV28 and TRBJ2-1, the full variable domain is DVKVTQSSRYLVKRTGEKVFLECVQDMDHENMFWYRQDPGLGLRLIYFSYDVKMKEKGDIPEGYSVSREKKERFSLILESASTNQTSMYLCASSLTRWEQFFGPGTRLTVL.

The V gene is TRBV7-9, the J gene TRBJ2-7; the D is unclear. The germline gives CDR1 SEHNR, CDR2 FQNEAQ (reference sequence). Trimming cost V 5 bases and J 3 bases, with 11 bases left between them. The CDR3 contains 13 residues. The CDR3 here is CASSQGLRYEQYF. In DNA form, the CDR3 reads TGTGCCAGCAGCCAAGGGCTCCGCTACGAGCAGTACTTC. Full variable domain (outside the CDR3, taken from reference TRBV7-9 and TRBJ2-7): DTGVSQNPRHKITKRGQNVTFRCDPISEHNRLYWYRQTLGQGPEFLTYFQNEAQLEKSRLLSDRFSAERPKGSFSTLEIQRTEQGDSAMYLCASSQGLRYEQYFGPGTRLTVT.

The chain combines TRBV7-9 with TRBJ2-5; 9 nucleotides agree with TRBD1. The CDR3 totals 14 residues. J lost 5 bases, V lost 5 bases, and 6 bases had no gene match. The germline CDR1 and CDR2 sequences are SEHNR and FQNEAQ (reference sequence). The CDR3 region is CASSPDRGRETQYF. The CDR3 bases are TGTGCCAGCAGCCCTGACAGGGGGAGGGAGACCCAGTACTTC.

V is TRBV3-1 (or the pseudogene TRBV3-2) and J is TRBJ1-5; 9 bases map to TRBD1. There are 19 residues in the CDR3. J was trimmed by 1 base and V by 5 bases; bases with no gene match: 15. Germline loops: CDR1 LGHDT, CDR2 YNNKEL (reference sequence). CDR3 protein: CASSAYPGQGVYSNQPQHF. Written as DNA, the CDR3 is TGTGCCAGCAGCGCTTACCCGGGACAGGGAGTTTACAGCAATCAGCCCCAGCATTTT.

V and J are TRBV29-1 and TRBJ1-1; D gene ambiguous. V lost 4 bases and J 5 bases, leaving 14 bases between the germline ends. The CDR3 has 13 amino acids. The germline CDR1 and CDR2 sequences are SQVTM and ANQGSEA. CDR3 loop: CSVVRALGTEAFF. As DNA, the CDR3 is TGCAGCGTTGTGAGGGCCTTGGGAACTGAAGCTTTCTTT.

The chain combines TRBV5-5 with TRBJ1-3, with unresolved D. V was pared by 0 bases and J by 1 base, with 14 bases between. The CDR3 totals 17 residues. Germline V gene lookup returns CDR1 SGHKS and CDR2 YYEKEE (reference sequence). CDR3 nucleotide sequence: TGTGCCAGCAGCTTGGATGCGGTCCGAACTTCTGGAAACACCATATATTTT. As protein: CASSLDAVRTSGNTIYF.

The chain uses TRBV7-9 and TRBJ2-3; D may match TRBD1 or TRBD2 (6 bases each). Trimming removed 5 bases from V and 2 bases from J, with 20 bases in between. From germline, CDR1 is SEHNR and CDR2 FQNEAQ (reference sequence). There are 17 residues in the CDR3. As DNA, the CDR3 is TGTGCCAGCAGCGTTCCCTATGAGGGGGGCCACACAGATACGCAGTATTTT. Protein product: CASSVPYEGGHTDTQYF.

This clone was detected once. This chain uses TRBV6-1 with TRBJ2-3; 9 bases map to TRBD2. Germline trimming cut 1 base from V and 2 bases from J; bases unmatched to any gene: 13. CDR1 is MNHNS, CDR2 SASEGT, per germline. This CDR3 region has 19 residues. CDR3: CASSEEIAGVPSHTDTQYF. CDR3 nucleotides: TGTGCCAGCAGTGAAGAAATAGCGGGGGTACCGTCCCACACAGATACGCAGTATTTT.

The genes are TRBV28 and TRBJ1-5; D possibly corresponds to TRBD1 (5 bases). The CDR3 length is 15 residues. Trimming took off 6 bases at V and 1 base at J, with 13 bases between the two ends. Germline values: CDR1 MDHEN, CDR2 SYDVKM. CDR3 DNA sequence: TGTGCCAGCAGCTGGAGGGGAGGGAGCAATCAGCCCCAGCATTTT. This encodes CASSWRGGSNQPQHF.

This chain uses TRBV4-1 with TRBJ2-4; TRBD2 matches at 8 bases. Losses at the gene ends were 1 base for V and 9 bases for J; bases not matched to a gene: 17. Germline CDR1 is MGHRA and CDR2 is YSYEKL. This CDR3 spans 18 amino acids. CDR3 in DNA: TGCGCCAGCAGCCAAGTCGTCGGCGCGGGGGGAACCGCAAGCATTCAGTACTTC. Translated: CASSQVVGAGGTASIQYF.

The genes are TRBV9 and TRBJ1-2; no clear D gene. The ends were cut back, 3 bases at V and 8 bases at J, with 11 bases in the middle. The CDR3 has 12 amino acids. Germline CDR1 is SGDLS and CDR2 is YYNGEE. Here the CDR3 reads CASSGYGKGYTF. The CDR3 DNA is TGTGCCAGCAGCGGATACGGAAAAGGCTACACCTTC.

The chain employs TRBV4-1 and TRBJ2-7; D is uncertain. The germline V gene has CDR1 MGHRA and CDR2 YSYEKL. V lost 1 base to trimming and J lost 2 bases, with 12 bases between them. CDR3 length equals 15 residues. The CDR3 sequence is CASSQAPYSAYEQYF. CDR3 in DNA: TGCGCCAGCAGCCAAGCCCCGTATTCGGCCTACGAGCAGTACTTC.

The chain employs TRBV27 and TRBJ2-7, with a tentative D call TRBD2 (7 bases). Germline-derived CDR1 and CDR2 are MNHEY and SMNVEV (reference sequence). V was trimmed by 8 bases and J by 0 bases, leaving 17 bases between them. This CDR3 has 15 amino acids. The CDR3 here is CASSFRGAVSYEQYF. CDR3 coding DNA: TGTGCCAGCTCATTTCGGGGGGCGGTCTCCTACGAGCAGTACTTC.